The 27 T cell receptor beta chains below come from one sample, sequenced in a study of shared clonotypes between healthy human individuals. The assay was immunoSEQ multiplex PCR, and TCRdb's table has in-frame clones only and misses some. In the table there are millions of clones, around nine tenths of which are singletons. The sample comprised naive CD4+ T cells sorted from blood. Specified subset: CD45RA+ positively selected. These receptors were obtained from a man between 18 and 35 years old in good health.

The chain uses TRBV28 and TRBJ1-5; 10 nucleotides agree with TRBD1. This CDR3 contains 15 residues. Germline lookup yields CDR1 MDHEN and CDR2 SYDVKM. V shed 6 bases and J 5 bases; nucleotides not matched to a gene: 7. In DNA, the CDR3 is TGTGCCAGCAGCCGACAGGGGGCTAAGCATCAGCCCCAGCATTTT. This sequence encodes CASSRQGAKHQPQHF.

V gene TRBV6-6 combines with J gene TRBJ1-2; D is ambiguous. The ends were cut back, 7 bases at V and 0 bases at J, with 6 bases in the middle. The germline V gene has CDR1 MNHNY and CDR2 SVGAGI (reference sequence). CDR3 length: 12 amino acids. This CDR3 is CASTGANYGYTF. Here the CDR3 DNA reads TGTGCCAGCACAGGAGCTAACTATGGCTACACCTTC.

V gene TRBV5-8 combines with J gene TRBJ2-3; 11 positions match TRBD2. Germline V lookup: CDR1 SGHTS, CDR2 YDEGEE. With V trimmed by 3 bases and J by 5 bases, 8 bases remained unmatched. CDR3 length: 16 amino acids. The CDR3 here is CASSSLAGGPRDTQYF. In DNA form, the CDR3 reads TGTGCCAGCAGCTCCTTAGCGGGGGGGCCCAGAGATACGCAGTATTTT.

The chain couples TRBV27 to TRBJ2-7; D possibly uses TRBD1 or TRBD2 (5 bases each). Looked up from germline, CDR1 is MNHEY and CDR2 is SMNVEV (reference sequence). The length of the CDR3 is 15 residues. The V end was cut by 1 base, the J end by 2 bases, with 12 bases between. CDR3 loop: CASSLLGDRAYEQYF. In DNA, the CDR3 is TGTGCCAGCAGTTTATTAGGGGACCGAGCCTACGAGCAGTACTTC.

The gene calls are TRBV7-9 and TRBJ2-2; 10 nucleotides match TRBD1. CDR3 size: 18 residues. V shed 5 bases and J 3 bases; nucleotides not matched to a gene: 12. Germline CDR1 and CDR2: SEHNR and FQNEAQ (reference sequence). The CDR3 region has the DNA TGTGCCAGCAGCCCAGATGTTTGGGACAGGGGACACACCGGGGAGCTGTTTTTT. It yields the protein CASSPDVWDRGHTGELFF.

This chain links TRBV19 with TRBJ2-7, with 9 bases matching TRBD1. Germline V lookup: CDR1 LNHDA, CDR2 SQIVND (reference sequence). The V and J ends lost 7 bases and 5 bases, in that order; junction bases with no gene match: 9. This CDR3 contains 14 residues. This chain's CDR3 is CASNTGTGSHEQYF. DNA for the CDR3: TGTGCCAGTAACACCGGGACAGGGTCACACGAGCAGTACTTC.

The CDR3 here is CASSLGGQAETQYF. The CDR3 bases are TGTGCCAGCAGTTTAGGGGGCCAGGCAGAGACCCAGTACTTC. The chain couples TRBV28 to TRBJ2-5; TRBD1 might be the D (6 bases). Germline V gene data show CDR1 as MDHEN and CDR2 as SYDVKM. The CDR3 covers 14 residues. Trimming stripped 2 bases from V and 4 bases from J, with 11 bases between.

In this sample, this clone turned up once. The V call is TRBV5-1, the J call TRBJ1-1, with D uncertain. Per the germline V gene, CDR1 is SGHRS and CDR2 is YFSETQ. V was shortened by 1 base and J by 1 base, with 8 bases between the two germline ends. This CDR3 spans 14 amino acids. CDR3 DNA: TGCGCCAGCAGCTTGAGTACAGCGAACACTGAAGCTTTCTTT. It is translated as CASSLSTANTEAFF.

This clone was detected only once. This chain connects TRBV30 to TRBJ1-3; 8 positions agree with TRBD1. The CDR3 length is 16 residues. Germline V gene sequence: CDR1 GTSNPN, CDR2 SVGIG (reference sequence). V lost 5 bases to trimming and J lost 1 base; unmatched junction nucleotides: 10. The CDR3 spells CAWGIQGASSGNTIYF. In nucleotides, the CDR3 is TGTGCCTGGGGGATCCAGGGGGCCTCTTCTGGAAACACCATATATTTT.

This chain uses TRBV4-3 with TRBJ2-1; 9 nucleotides agree with TRBD1. The V gene end was trimmed by 3 bases and the J gene end by 6 bases; junction bases not matched to a gene: 18. CDR1 and CDR2 (germline): LGHNA, YSLEER. The CDR3 runs to 19 residues. CDR3 residues: CASSQGLSVGQGGLNEQFF. The DNA of the CDR3 is TGCGCCAGCAGCCAGGGGTTGAGTGTGGGACAGGGAGGGCTCAATGAGCAGTTCTTC.

This chain joins TRBV9 and TRBJ1-4; weak D call: TRBD1 (6 bases). CDR3 size: 17 residues. Germline V gene data show CDR1 as SGDLS and CDR2 as YYNGEE. V was clipped by 3 bases and J by 0 bases, with 15 bases between them. CDR3 region: CASSATQGGTTNEKLFF. The CDR3 coding sequence is TGTGCCAGCAGCGCAACCCAAGGGGGTACAACTAATGAAAAACTGTTTTTT.

The chain carries TRBV6-1 and TRBJ1-2; 11 nucleotides agree with TRBD1. Germline V gives CDR1 MNHNS, CDR2 SASEGT. The CDR3 consists of 14 residues. Trimming at V came to 7 bases and at J to 3 bases, leaving 4 bases not matched to a gene. CDR3 bases: TGTGCCAGCAATCCGGACAGGGGGCACTATGGCTACACCTTC. Encoded protein: CASNPDRGHYGYTF.

The V call is TRBV11-2, the J call TRBJ2-2; D remains unclear. Germline values: CDR1 SGHAT, CDR2 FQNNGV. V was cut by 4 bases and J by 1 base, with 7 bases left in between. The CDR3 runs to 14 residues. The CDR3 protein is CASSSRQNTGELFF. DNA for the CDR3: TGTGCCAGCAGCTCAAGACAGAACACCGGGGAGCTGTTTTTT.

This chain uses TRBV7-9 with TRBJ1-1, with D possibly being TRBD1 (5 bases). CDR1 SEHNR and CDR2 FQNEAQ come from the germline V gene (reference sequence). Trimming cost V 4 bases and J 0 bases, with 9 bases left between them. The CDR3 loop spans 14 amino acids. The CDR3 nucleotides are TGTGCCAGCAGCTCCGGGGCCGTGAACACTGAAGCTTTCTTT. This encodes CASSSGAVNTEAFF.

The V and J genes are TRBV6-1 and TRBJ1-1, with TRBD1 identical over 7 bases. The CDR3 spans 13 residues. CDR1 is MNHNS, CDR2 SASEGT, per germline. V lost 8 bases to trimming and J lost 1 base; unmatched junction nucleotides: 4. The DNA for the CDR3 is TGTGCCAGCGTAAACAGGGGGAACACTGAAGCTTTCTTT. This translates into CASVNRGNTEAFF.

The rearrangement joins TRBV19 to TRBJ1-3; tentatively, D is TRBD1 (5 bases). This CDR3 region has 15 residues. V shed 3 bases and J shed 4 bases, with 13 bases lying between them. Germline-derived CDR1 and CDR2 are LNHDA and SQIVND (reference sequence). CDR3 DNA: TGTGCCAGTAGTATTGGGACGGGGGTCGGAAACACCATATATTTT. Translating gives CASSIGTGVGNTIYF.

This clone was recorded only once. The J gene is TRBJ2-3, the V gene TRBV2; D is possibly TRBD1 (5 bases). Germline-derived CDR1 and CDR2 are SNHLY and FYNNEI. This CDR3 is 15 amino acids long. Trimming stripped 4 bases from V and 5 bases from J, with 16 bases between. The CDR3 reads CASSGGRVLLDTQYF. CDR3 nucleotide sequence: TGTGCCAGCAGTGGAGGCAGGGTTCTGTTAGATACGCAGTATTTT.

The chain links TRBV18 to TRBJ2-7; the match to TRBD1 covers 9 bases. This CDR3 has 17 residues. V lost 2 bases, J lost 3 bases, and 11 bases stayed unmatched. The V gene's germline CDR1 is KGHSH and CDR2 LQKENI. CDR3 loop: CASSPSMIRDRVYEQYF. Here the CDR3 DNA reads TGTGCCAGCTCACCATCGATGATCCGGGACAGGGTCTACGAGCAGTACTTC.

J is TRBJ2-5 and V is TRBV30; D possibly matches TRBD1 or TRBD2 (6 bases each). Near its end, the DNA agrees better with TRBJ2-7, so the J call may be wrong. The CDR3 runs 16 residues. CDR1 GTSNPN and CDR2 SVGIG come from the germline V gene (reference sequence). The DNA for the CDR3 is TGTGCCTGGAGTGTAGGCGGGACACCTATTGCTGACGAGCAGTACTTC. This translates into CAWSVGGTPIADEQYF.

This chain links TRBV5-1 with TRBJ2-3; 12 positions match TRBD2. Germline V lookup: CDR1 SGHRS, CDR2 YFSETQ. Germline trimming cut 0 bases from V and 5 bases from J; bases unmatched to any gene: 7. The CDR3 extends over 17 amino acids. The CDR3 is CASSLGLAGGTQDTQYF. CDR3 in DNA: TGCGCCAGCAGCTTGGGGCTAGCGGGGGGGACTCAAGATACGCAGTATTTT.

The V and J genes are TRBV30 and TRBJ2-7; possibly TRBD1 for D (5 bases). The CDR3 is made up of 12 amino acids. Between the trimmed V and J ends, which lost 2 bases and 3 bases, there was a span of 8 bases. CDR1 is GTSNPN and CDR2 is SVGIG in the germline V gene (reference sequence). The CDR3 sequence: CAWSTQVYEQYF. CDR3 nucleotide sequence: TGTGCCTGGAGTACACAGGTCTACGAGCAGTACTTC.

The chain has TRBV28 and TRBJ1-2; D is ambiguous. The germline gives CDR1 MDHEN, CDR2 SYDVKM. This CDR3 comprises 13 residues. V lost 9 bases, J lost 4 bases, and 15 bases lay in between. Here the CDR3 DNA reads TGTGCCAGTTGCCCAGGTCAAACCTATGGCTACACCTTC. Protein: CASCPGQTYGYTF.

The rearrangement links TRBV28 to TRBJ2-7; maybe TRBD2 (6 bases). The CDR3 runs to 16 residues. Trimming stripped 6 bases from V and 0 bases from J, with 18 bases between. Germline values: CDR1 MDHEN, CDR2 SYDVKM. The CDR3 sequence: CASSTGLFARSYEQYF. For the CDR3, the DNA is TGTGCCAGCAGCACCGGACTATTTGCCCGCTCCTACGAGCAGTACTTC.

This chain links TRBV5-1 with TRBJ2-2; 10 bases line up with TRBD1. Looked up from germline, CDR1 is SGHRS and CDR2 is YFSETQ. The CDR3 is 17 amino acids. Losses at the gene ends were 4 bases for V and 4 bases for J; bases not matched to a gene: 10. The chain's CDR3 is CASSPRPGTGVTGELFF. The CDR3 region has the DNA TGCGCCAGCAGCCCCCGGCCCGGGACAGGGGTCACCGGGGAGCTGTTTTTT.

The CDR3 here is CASRTGPNTGELFF. CDR3 coding DNA: TGTGCCAGTAGAACCGGGCCGAACACCGGGGAGCTGTTTTTT. The chain combines TRBV19 with TRBJ2-2, with D unresolved. Trimming stripped 6 bases from V and 0 bases from J, with 8 bases between. Germline CDR1 LNHDA, CDR2 SQIVND (reference sequence). This CDR3 region has 14 residues.

The gene calls are TRBV5-5 and TRBJ2-5, with 10 bases identical to TRBD2. The J segment lost 4 bases and the V segment lost 5 bases, leaving 5 bases of the junction unmatched. Germline CDR1 and CDR2: SGHKS and YYEKEE (reference sequence). This CDR3 is 14 amino acids long. The CDR3 loop is CASREGTSAETQYF. DNA for the CDR3: TGTGCCAGCAGGGAAGGGACTAGCGCAGAGACCCAGTACTTC.

The J gene is TRBJ2-7, the V gene TRBV6-6; D unresolved. CDR3 length: 12 amino acids. V was trimmed by 5 bases and J by 0 bases, leaving 5 bases between them. From germline, CDR1 is MNHNY and CDR2 SVGAGI (reference sequence). In nucleotides, the CDR3 is TGTGCCAGCAGTCATACCTCCTACGAGCAGTACTTC. Amino acids: CASSHTSYEQYF.